This TCR beta chain was identified during a study of T cell repertoires in cytomegalovirus infection. About the study: Public signatures in TCR beta pointed to CMV infection and matching HLA type. Findings of the study overall: The study found HLA-C-restricted CMV-specific TCR beta clonotypes dominating the ex vivo response. Cumulative frequency (of public TCR beta family members) identified carriers of CMV plus the relevant HLA.

Only a few counts were recorded for this clonotype. Its antigen is not identified. V was shortened by 6 bases and J by 7 bases, with 19 bases between the two germline ends. The CDR3 spans 15 residues. Germline CDR1 reads MNHEY; CDR2 reads SVGEGT. Each CDR3 protein is one row after TCRdb ran MiXCR on the reads. The sample shows around 750,000 distinct CDR3 sequences, 32% of them seen only once. The specimen comprised cultured CD8+ T cells from PBMCs, sampled from culture after CMV antigen stimulation. The sequence came from a human donor in good health (CMV status not recorded). Some clones in this sample may be carry-over from other donors' samples. The chain uses TRBV6-2 or TRBV6-3 and TRBJ1-5, with D possibly TRBD1 on 6 matching bases. CDR3 nucleotide sequence: TGTGCCAGCAGCCCAGGGGACAATGGGAGGCAGCCCCAGCATTTT. It translates to CASSPGDNGRQPQHF.